Sequencing of this T cell receptor (beta chain) was carried out in a study of control samples from healthy donors and cancer patients. Trimming took off 0 bases at V and 4 bases at J, with 12 bases between the two ends. Looked up from germline, CDR1 is PRHDT and CDR2 is FYEKMQ (reference sequence). CDR3 size: 15 residues. Repertoires were generated with immunoSEQ multiplex PCR, while TCRdb's copy carries only in-frame clones and drops some. The sample records roughly 86,000 clones, about nine tenths being singletons. The sequence came from a woman aged 18-30 years in good health. The sample taken for sequencing was blood. This rearrangement joins TRBV13 to TRBJ2-5; D might be TRBD1 (5 bases). The CDR3 DNA follows: TGTGCCAGCAGCTTAGGGGGGCCCCTCCGAGAGACCCAGTACTTC. This codes for CASSLGGPLRETQYF.